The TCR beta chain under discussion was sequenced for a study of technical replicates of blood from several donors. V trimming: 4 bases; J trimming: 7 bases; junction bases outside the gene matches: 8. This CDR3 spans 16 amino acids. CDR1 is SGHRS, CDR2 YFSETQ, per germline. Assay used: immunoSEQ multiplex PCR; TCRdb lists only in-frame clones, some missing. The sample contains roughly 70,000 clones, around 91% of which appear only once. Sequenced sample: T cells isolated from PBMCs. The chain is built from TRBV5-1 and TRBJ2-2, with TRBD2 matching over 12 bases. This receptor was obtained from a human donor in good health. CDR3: CASSGRLAGAGGELFF. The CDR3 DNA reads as TGCGCCAGCAGCGGTAGACTAGCGGGAGCGGGCGGGGAGCTGTTTTTT.